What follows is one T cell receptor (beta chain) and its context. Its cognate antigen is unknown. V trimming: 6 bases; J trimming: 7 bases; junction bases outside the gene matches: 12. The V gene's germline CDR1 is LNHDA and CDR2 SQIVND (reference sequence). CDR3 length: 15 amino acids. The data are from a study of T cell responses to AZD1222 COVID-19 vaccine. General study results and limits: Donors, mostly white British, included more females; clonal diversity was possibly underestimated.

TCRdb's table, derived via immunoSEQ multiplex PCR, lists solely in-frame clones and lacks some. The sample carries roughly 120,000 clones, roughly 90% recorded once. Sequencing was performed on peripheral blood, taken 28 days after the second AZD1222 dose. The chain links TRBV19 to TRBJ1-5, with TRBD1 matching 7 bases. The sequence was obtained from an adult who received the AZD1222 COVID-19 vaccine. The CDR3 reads CASRQDRVGGQPQHF. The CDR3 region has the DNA TGTGCCAGTAGACAAGACAGGGTGGGAGGCCAGCCCCAGCATTTT.